A selection of T cell receptor beta chains follows, all from one sample in a study of blood T cells in healthy people across ages. TCRdb redid the calling of the 5' RACE reads with MiXCR, one entry per CDR3 protein. The sample holds 650,000 to 800,000 distinct CDR3 sequences, 40% to 50% seen once. The sequencing input was blood. The origin of the receptors is a man aged 55 to 70 in good health. Both conserved end residues are part of each CDR3. The D gene is left open where the match is weak. The size entry is marked missing in some rows and otherwise reads once, few, many or a size class.

TRBJ2-1,few,TRBD2,TRBV5-6,CASSFRVGGSSYNEQFF,TGTGCCAGCAGCTTTAGGGTCGGCGGGAGCTCCTACAATGAGCAGTTCTTC
TRBJ2-3,.,.,TRBV12-3/TRBV12-4,CASRSLGFLYF,TGTGCCAGCAGATCCTTAGGGTTTCTGTATTTT
TRBJ2-7,.,.,TRBV7-2,CASSLALNSYEQYF,TGTGCCAGCAGCTTAGCACTGAACTCCTACGAGCAGTACTTC
TRBJ1-3,.,.,TRBV20-1,CSARDRLGSGNTIYF,TGCAGTGCTAGAGATCGACTGGGCTCTGGAAACACCATATATTTT
TRBJ1-2,.,.,TRBV6-6,CASFQGNYGYTF,TGTGCCAGCTTTCAGGGGAACTATGGCTACACCTTC
TRBJ1-4,.,.,TRBV2,CASATPGGEKLFF,TGTGCCAGCGCGACCCCCGGAGGTGAAAAACTGTTTTTT
TRBJ2-7,once,TRBD1,TRBV7-9,CASSSLTGQGETQYF,TGTGCCAGCAGCTCCCTGACAGGCCAGGGGGAGACCCAGTACTTT
TRBJ2-2,.,.,TRBV6-2/TRBV6-3,CASSARGAGELFF,TGTGCCAGCAGCGCGCGGGGTGCCGGGGAGCTGTTTTTT
TRBJ2-1,.,TRBD2,TRBV20-1,CSARRQGGYEQFF,TGCAGTGCTAGACGCCAGGGAGGGTATGAGCAGTTCTTC
TRBJ2-5,few,.,TRBV6-6,CASTPGSETQYF,TGTGCCAGCACCCCCGGGTCGGAGACCCAGTACTTC
TRBJ2-5,.,.,TRBV4-3,CASSSTRGEQYF,TGCGCCAGCAGCTCCACCAGGGGTGAGCAGTACTTC
TRBJ2-3,.,.,TRBV7-9,CASSLEGQGSTDTQYF,TGTGCCAGCAGCTTAGAGGGGCAGGGTAGCACAGATACGCAGTATTTT
TRBJ1-2,.,TRBD1,TRBV10-3,CAISAPDRGSGGYTF,TGTGCCATCAGCGCTCCAGACAGGGGGTCTGGTGGCTACACCTTC
TRBJ2-7,.,TRBD2,TRBV5-1,CASSWSGGGENEQYF,TGCGCCAGCAGCTGGAGCGGGGGTGGAGAGAACGAGCAGTACTTC
TRBJ1-2,.,.,TRBV6-5,CASTRTGNQGYGYTF,TGTGCCAGCACTAGGACGGGGAATCAGGGCTATGGCTACACCTTC
TRBJ2-7,.,TRBD1,TRBV7-9,CASSLGTGKYEQYF,TGTGCCAGCAGCTTGGGGACAGGGAAGTACGAGCAGTACTTC
TRBJ1-6,few,.,TRBV7-9,CASSSPGPLHF,TGTGCCAGCAGCTCCCCCGGGCCCCTCCACTTT
TRBJ1-6,.,.,TRBV7-6,CASSLAGNNSPLHF,TGTGCCAGCAGCTTAGCCGGGAATAATTCACCCCTCCACTTT
TRBJ1-6,.,TRBD1,TRBV12-3/TRBV12-4,CASSLATGTVVPLHF,TGTGCCAGCAGTTTAGCCACCGGGACAGTCGTACCCCTCCACTTT
TRBJ2-7,.,TRBD1,TRBV27,CASSTGTGIYEQYF,TGTGCCAGCAGTACCGGGACAGGGATCTACGAGCAGTACTTC
TRBJ2-2,few,.,TRBV10-3,CAISDAGDTGELFF,TGTGCCATCAGTGACGCCGGGGACACCGGGGAGCTGTTTTTT
TRBJ2-7,few,TRBD2,TRBV5-1,CASSLESGGRRETQYF,TGCGCCAGCAGCTTGGAGTCGGGGGGGCGCCGAGAGACTCAGTACTTC
TRBJ1-2,once,.,TRBV20-1,CSARDLRYNYGYTF,TGCAGTGCTAGAGATCTGCGGTATAACTATGGCTACACCTTC